Below, 30 T cell receptor beta chains from the same sample are listed, as sequenced in a study of T-cell reconstitution after alpha-beta-depleted transplantation in children. Using unique molecular identifiers, the investigators prepared the TCRbeta library. TCRdb ran MiXCR on the PCR reads and lists one entry per CDR3 protein. The table includes 500,000 to 650,000 distinct CDR3 sequences, over 10% detected once. Specimen: PBMCs, mostly from graft donor cells, collected 180 days after TCRalphabeta/CD19-depleted stem cell transplant. The receptors stem from a female patient between 2 and 15 years old who had a stem cell transplant for aplastic anemia, so the T cells may come from the graft donor.

This clonotype was counted ten times or more. The chain joins TRBV5-1 to TRBJ1-1; no reliable D call. CDR3 length equals 14 residues. CDR1 and CDR2 from the germline V gene are SGHRS and YFSETQ. V lost 0 bases and J lost 2, with 8 bases in between. The CDR3: CASSLGGRNTEAFF. DNA of the CDR3: TGCGCCAGCAGCTTGGGAGGGCGTAACACTGAAGCTTTCTTT.

This clonotype was counted ten times or more. The CDR3 spells CASSLGTRNTGELFF. CDR3 in DNA: TGCGCCAGCAGCTTGGGGACTAGAAACACCGGGGAGCTGTTTTTT. The chain carries TRBV5-1 and TRBJ2-2, with 7 bases that match TRBD2. This CDR3 has 15 residues. V lost 0 bases to trimming and J lost 2 bases; unmatched junction nucleotides: 1. In germline, CDR1 is SGHRS, CDR2 YFSETQ.

This clonotype has ten or more counts. The V call is TRBV5-6, the J call TRBJ2-1; 7 bases align to TRBD2. Germline CDR1 is SGHDT and CDR2 is YYEEEE. The length of the CDR3 is 15 residues. V lost 2 bases, J lost 4 bases, and 6 bases stayed unmatched. The CDR3 nucleotides read TGTGCCAGCAGCTTAGGCGCGGGAGAATACAATGAGCAGTTCTTC. It encodes CASSLGAGEYNEQFF.

The chain joins TRBV7-2 to TRBJ1-5; possibly TRBD1 for D (5 bases). The CDR3 totals 15 residues. The germline V and J ends were trimmed by 1 base and 7 bases, with 14 bases remaining between them. CDR1 and CDR2 from the germline V gene are SGHTA and FQGNSA. CDR3 loop: CASSLGGRGLQPQHF. The CDR3 coding sequence is TGTGCCAGCAGCTTAGGCGGGAGGGGTTTACAGCCCCAGCATTTT.

This clonotype has more than one count but fewer than ten. The chain recombines TRBV19 with TRBJ1-2; D gene ambiguous. Germline V gene sequence: CDR1 LNHDA, CDR2 SQIVND (reference sequence). Trimming cost V 2 bases and J 8 bases, with 12 bases left between them. The CDR3 is 13 amino acids. CDR3 bases: TGTGCCAGTAGTATAAACGGCCTGGACGGCTACACCTTC. Protein sequence: CASSINGLDGYTF. Complete variable domain (other parts from reference TRBV19 and TRBJ1-2): DGGITQSPKYLFRKEGQNVTLSCEQNLNHDAMYWYRQDPGQGLRLIYYSQIVNDFQKGDIAEGYSVSREKKESFPLTVTSAQKNPTAFYLCASSINGLDGYTFGSGTRLTVV.

This clonotype came up a few times. The chain joins TRBV29-1 to TRBJ2-7, with 8 bases fitting TRBD1. This CDR3 spans 16 amino acids. Germline V gene sequence: CDR1 SQVTM, CDR2 ANQGSEA. Unmatched junction bases numbered 14, after V lost 5 bases and J lost 2 bases. The CDR3 DNA reads as TGCAGCGTTTCGACAGGGGAGGCGGCTAGCACCTACGAGCAGTACGTC. Translation: CSVSTGEAASTYEQYV.

The sample holds a few counts of this clonotype. V is TRBV4-3 and J is TRBJ2-5, with no clear D. Trimming took 0 bases from V and 4 from J, leaving 15 bases between them. The CDR3 runs to 16 residues. From germline, CDR1 is LGHNA and CDR2 YSLEER. CDR3 amino acids: CASSQERTTSGETQYF. The CDR3 coding sequence is TGCGCCAGCAGCCAAGAACGCACCACGTCCGGAGAGACCCAGTACTTC.

This clonotype was recorded a few times. The rearrangement joins TRBV7-2 to TRBJ2-5; D remains unclear. Per germline, CDR1 SGHTA and CDR2 FQGNSA. V lost 3 bases, J lost 2 bases, and 10 bases lay in between. The CDR3 sequence is 14 residues long. The CDR3 is CASSFPRYQETQYF. The CDR3 DNA reads TGTGCCAGCAGCTTTCCCCGATATCAAGAGACCCAGTACTTC.

This clonotype was recorded a few times. The J gene is TRBJ2-1, the V gene TRBV5-1; 8 bases fit TRBD2. The CDR3 has 17 amino acids. CDR1 is SGHRS, CDR2 YFSETQ, per germline. V lost 0 bases to trimming and J lost 4 bases; unmatched junction nucleotides: 9. The CDR3 nucleotides read TGCGCCAGCAGCTTGGACCCTCTAGCGGGCGTATACAATGAGCAGTTCTTC. Translation: CASSLDPLAGVYNEQFF.

The chain is built from TRBV4-3 and TRBJ2-1; 7 bases line up with TRBD1. The CDR3 contains 14 residues. CDR1 and CDR2 (germline): LGHNA, YSLEER. V was pared by 4 bases and J by 6 bases, with 6 bases of the junction left unmatched. For the CDR3, the DNA is TGCGCCAGCAGCCGAAGAGGGACAGTCAATGAGCAGTTCTTC. The encoded protein is CASSRRGTVNEQFF.

The chain links TRBV19 to TRBJ1-3; 7 bases line up with TRBD1. After removal of 10 bases from V and 5 bases from J, the junction contained 8 bases not matched to a gene. Germline loops: CDR1 LNHDA, CDR2 SQIVND (reference sequence). This CDR3 contains 13 residues. The CDR3 nucleotides read TGTGCCACCGGGACAGTTGGAAGAAACACCATATATTTT. Its protein product is CATGTVGRNTIYF.

The chain joins TRBV12-3 or TRBV12-4 to TRBJ1-5, with D possibly matching TRBD1 (6 bases). The CDR3 runs to 17 residues. The V gene lost 5 bases and the J gene lost 2 bases, with 19 bases spanning the gap. CDR3 coding DNA: TGTGCCAGCAGTCTTAGGGGGGGAATGTTGGGCAATCAGCCCCAGCATTTT. Residues: CASSLRGGMLGNQPQHF.

This clonotype showed up many times. DNA for the CDR3: TGCGCCAGCACCGAGGCAGGTTCCTACGAGCAGTACTTC. The encoded protein is CASTEAGSYEQYF. The V and J genes are TRBV5-1 and TRBJ2-7; D gene ambiguous. The CDR3 loop spans 13 amino acids. Germline assignment: CDR1 SGHRS and CDR2 YFSETQ. V shed 6 bases and J shed 1 base, with 11 bases lying between them.

This clonotype occurred a few times. V usage is TRBV5-1 and J usage is TRBJ1-5, with 8 bases fitting TRBD1. The CDR3 extends over 17 amino acids. After removal of 5 bases from V and 0 bases from J, the junction contained 10 bases not matched to a gene. The germline V gene encodes CDR1 SGHRS and CDR2 YFSETQ. As DNA, the CDR3 is TGCGCCAGCAGTCCCGGACAGGGAGTACCTAGCAATCAGCCCCAGCATTTT. As protein: CASSPGQGVPSNQPQHF. The full variable domain, rest sourced from reference TRBV5-1 and TRBJ1-5, is KAGVTQTPRYLIKTRGQQVTLSCSPISGHRSVSWYQQTPGQGLQFLFEYFSETQRNKGNFPGRFSGRQFSNSRSEMNVSTLELGDSALYLCASSPGQGVPSNQPQHFGDGTRLSIL.

The chain employs TRBV11-2 and TRBJ2-3, with 7 bases identical to TRBD2. Germline assignment: CDR1 SGHAT and CDR2 FQNNGV. Trimming took 0 bases from V and 2 from J; bases not matched to a gene: 11. This CDR3 is built from 18 residues. This chain's CDR3 is CASSLDRSSGAPTDTQYF. Written as DNA, the CDR3 is TGTGCCAGCAGCTTAGATCGGTCTAGCGGTGCCCCCACAGATACGCAGTATTTT.

The V call is TRBV7-8, the J call TRBJ2-7; D might be TRBD2 (6 bases). Germline CDR1 and CDR2: SGHVS and FQNEAQ. The length of the CDR3 is 15 residues. Deletions cut 0 bases from V and 3 bases from J, with 12 bases between. CDR3: CASSLAFRAGYEQYF. In DNA, the CDR3 is TGTGCCAGCAGCTTAGCCTTTCGAGCGGGCTACGAGCAGTACTTC.

This chain connects TRBV20-1 to TRBJ1-2, with D possibly matching TRBD1 (5 bases). The CDR3 sequence is 13 residues long. V was clipped by 8 bases and J by 3 bases, with 16 bases between them. The germline V gene has CDR1 DFQATT and CDR2 SNEGSKA (reference sequence). CDR3 sequence: CSPLLRRDYGYTF. For the CDR3, the DNA is TGCAGTCCCCTACTGCGCAGGGACTATGGCTACACCTTC.

V is TRBV5-1 and J is TRBJ1-4, with D unresolved. The CDR3 is 15 residues long. Trimming cost V 0 bases and J 5 bases, with 11 bases left between them. Germline CDR1 is SGHRS and CDR2 is YFSETQ. In DNA, the CDR3 is TGCGCCAGCAGCTTGGATGGGAGGTCAAATGAAAAACTGTTTTTT. This translates into CASSLDGRSNEKLFF.

This chain uses TRBV7-2 with TRBJ1-5; D remains ambiguous. With 1 base removed from V and 4 bases from J, the gap between germline ends came to 8 bases. The germline CDR1 and CDR2 sequences are SGHTA and FQGNSA. The CDR3 contains 14 residues. CDR3 in amino acids: CASSLVPFNQPQHF. CDR3 nucleotides: TGTGCCAGCAGCTTAGTCCCCTTTAATCAGCCCCAGCATTTT.

This clonotype was detected many times. CDR3 region: CSVFWAGGYEQYF. The CDR3 DNA is TGCAGCGTTTTTTGGGCAGGGGGTTACGAGCAGTACTTC. The chain combines TRBV29-1 with TRBJ2-7; 7 bases align to TRBD1. The CDR3 spans 13 residues. After removal of 5 bases from V and 4 bases from J, the junction contained 8 bases not matched to a gene. Germline V CDR1 and CDR2: SQVTM, ANQGSEA.

A few counts support this clonotype. At one end, the junction sequence differs from germline, possibly due to a read error. V usage is TRBV5-1 and J usage is TRBJ2-6; possibly TRBD1 or TRBD2 for D (5 bases each). The germline V gene encodes CDR1 SGHRS and CDR2 YFSETQ. The CDR3 is 16 residues long. The CDR3 nucleotides read TGCGCCAGCAGCTTCAGAGGGGCCGCTGGGGCCAACGGCCTGACTTTC. Translating gives CASSFRGAAGANGLTF. Using reference TRBV5-1 and TRBJ2-6 for the parts outside the CDR3, the full variable domain is KAGVTQTPRYLIKTRGQQVTLSCSPISGHRSVSWYQQTPGQGLQFLFEYFSETQRNKGNFPGRFSGRQFSNSRSEMNVSTLELGDSALYLCASSFRGAAGANGLTFGAGSRLTVL.

This clonotype was found many times. The V gene is TRBV29-1, the J gene TRBJ2-5; the D gene could be TRBD1 or TRBD2 (5 bases each). The ends were cut back, 7 bases at V and 5 bases at J, with 29 bases in the middle. Germline V gene sequence: CDR1 SQVTM, CDR2 ANQGSEA. This CDR3 comprises 17 residues. The CDR3 is CSAQSPVYEPGGETQYF. The CDR3 DNA is TGCAGCGCACAATCCCCGGTATATGAACCTGGGGGTGAGACCCAGTACTTC. Filled out from reference TRBV29-1 and TRBJ2-5, the complete variable domain reads SAVISQKPSRDICQRGTSLTIQCQVDSQVTMMFWYRQQPGQSLTLIATANQGSEATYESGFVIDKFPISRPNLTFSTLTVSNMSPEDSSIYLCSAQSPVYEPGGETQYFGPGTRLLVL.

There are a few counts of this clonotype. This rearrangement joins TRBV5-4 to TRBJ2-3, with 8 bases matching TRBD1. Trimming took 0 bases from V and 4 from J; bases not matched to a gene: 7. The germline V gene encodes CDR1 SGHNT and CDR2 YYREEE (reference sequence). CDR3 size: 16 residues. The CDR3 spells CASSLALQGGPDTQYF. The CDR3 region has the DNA TGTGCCAGCAGCTTGGCCCTACAGGGGGGCCCAGATACGCAGTATTTT.

The chain is built from TRBV15 and TRBJ2-5, with D uncertain. Trimming left V 0 bases short and J 1 base short, with 9 bases between. Per the germline V gene, CDR1 is LNHNV and CDR2 is YYDKDF (reference sequence). This CDR3 has 15 residues. Written as DNA, the CDR3 is TGTGCCACCAGCAGAGATCGCGGAGCCCAAGAGACCCAGTACTTC. Translating it yields CATSRDRGAQETQYF.

The chain couples TRBV20-1 to TRBJ1-1; 12 nucleotides line up with TRBD1. CDR1 DFQATT and CDR2 SNEGSKA come from the germline V gene (reference sequence). CDR3 length equals 13 residues. With V trimmed by 3 bases and J by 6 bases, 2 bases remained unmatched. CDR3 region: CSASRDRGPEAFF. The CDR3 coding sequence is TGCAGTGCTAGCCGGGACAGGGGGCCTGAAGCTTTCTTT.

CDR3 sequence: CASSPPGQGRDTQYF. The CDR3 DNA is TGTGCCAGCTCACCTCCGGGACAGGGTAGAGATACGCAGTATTTT. V gene TRBV18 combines with J gene TRBJ2-3, with TRBD1 matching over 9 bases. The CDR3 runs 15 residues. Germline lookup yields CDR1 KGHSH and CDR2 LQKENI. The J segment lost 5 bases and the V segment lost 3 bases, leaving 6 bases of the junction unmatched.

This clonotype was counted between two and nine times. The genes are TRBV12-3 or TRBV12-4 and TRBJ2-3, with unresolved D. The CDR3 has 13 residues. Trimming removed 7 bases from V and 9 bases from J, with 17 bases in between. As DNA, the CDR3 is TGTGCCAGCACTACCCCCAGAGGTGCGACGCAGTATTTT. Protein sequence: CASTTPRGATQYF.

This chain joins TRBV28 and TRBJ1-4; maybe TRBD1 (5 bases). The germline gives CDR1 MDHEN, CDR2 SYDVKM. Trimming pared 7 bases from V and 8 bases from J, leaving 17 bases between. The CDR3 totals 14 residues. CDR3 region: CASTSWQGGEKLFF. The CDR3, as DNA: TGTGCCAGCACTTCCTGGCAGGGCGGGGAAAAACTGTTTTTT.

V is TRBV7-2 and J is TRBJ2-7, with 8 bases lining up with TRBD2. Per the germline V gene, CDR1 is SGHTA and CDR2 is FQGNSA. CDR3 length: 15 residues. Trimming took 5 bases from V and 2 from J; bases not matched to a gene: 8. DNA of the CDR3: TGTGCCAGCAGCCCCCGGGGGGGCCTGCCCTACGAGCAGTACTTC. It specifies CASSPRGGLPYEQYF.

The chain employs TRBV27 and TRBJ2-1; D is uncertain. CDR3 length: 16 residues. Deletions cut 5 bases from V and 11 bases from J, with 25 bases between. Per the germline V gene, CDR1 is MNHEY and CDR2 is SMNVEV (reference sequence). The CDR3 region has the DNA TGTGCCAGCAGTCCAACCCCCACCCGTAGGATCTATAAGCAGTTCTTC. Translation: CASSPTPTRRIYKQFF.